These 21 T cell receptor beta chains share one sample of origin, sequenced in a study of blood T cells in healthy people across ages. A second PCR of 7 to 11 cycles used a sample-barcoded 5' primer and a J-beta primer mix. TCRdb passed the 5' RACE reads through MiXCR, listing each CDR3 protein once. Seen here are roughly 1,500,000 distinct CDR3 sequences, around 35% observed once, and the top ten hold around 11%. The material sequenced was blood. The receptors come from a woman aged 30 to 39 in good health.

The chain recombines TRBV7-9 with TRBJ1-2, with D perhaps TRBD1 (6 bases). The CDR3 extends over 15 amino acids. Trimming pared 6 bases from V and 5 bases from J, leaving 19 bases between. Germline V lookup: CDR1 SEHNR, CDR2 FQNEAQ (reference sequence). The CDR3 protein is CASSIGVGAQYGYTF. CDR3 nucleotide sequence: TGTGCCAGCAGTATAGGCGTGGGGGCTCAATATGGCTACACCTTC.

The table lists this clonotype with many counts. The CDR3 protein is CASSQPPRSAGADTQYF. The DNA for the CDR3 is TGCGCCAGCAGCCAACCCCCCCGGAGCGCTGGCGCAGATACGCAGTATTTT. The chain combines TRBV4-1 with TRBJ2-3, with D unresolved. The CDR3 sequence is 17 residues long. CDR1 and CDR2 from the germline V gene are MGHRA and YSYEKL. V was cut by 2 bases and J by 4 bases, with 19 bases left in between.

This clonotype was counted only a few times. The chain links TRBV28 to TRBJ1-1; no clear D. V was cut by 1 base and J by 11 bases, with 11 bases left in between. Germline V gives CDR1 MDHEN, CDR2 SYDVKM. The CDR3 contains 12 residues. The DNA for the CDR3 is TGTGCCAGCAGTTTATCACAATATCGGGCTTTCTTT. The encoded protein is CASSLSQYRAFF.

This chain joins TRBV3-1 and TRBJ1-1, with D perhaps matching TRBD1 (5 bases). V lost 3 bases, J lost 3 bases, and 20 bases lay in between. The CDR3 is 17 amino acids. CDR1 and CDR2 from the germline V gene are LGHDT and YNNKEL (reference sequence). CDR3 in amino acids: CASSQLHRDGLDTEAFF. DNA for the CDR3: TGTGCCAGCAGCCAGCTACACCGGGACGGGCTGGACACTGAAGCTTTCTTT.

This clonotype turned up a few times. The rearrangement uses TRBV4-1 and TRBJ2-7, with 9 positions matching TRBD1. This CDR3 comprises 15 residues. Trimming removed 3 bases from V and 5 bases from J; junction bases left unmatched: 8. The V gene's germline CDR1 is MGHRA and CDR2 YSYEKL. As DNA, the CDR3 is TGCGCCAGCAGCCACGTACAGGGGGCACAAGACGAGCAGTACTTC. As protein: CASSHVQGAQDEQYF.

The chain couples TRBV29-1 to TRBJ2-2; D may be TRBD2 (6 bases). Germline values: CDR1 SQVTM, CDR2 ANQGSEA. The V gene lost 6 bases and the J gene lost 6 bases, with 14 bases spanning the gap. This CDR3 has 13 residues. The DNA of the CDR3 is TGCAGCGTCTTCCTAGGGGAGGCCGGGGAGCTGTTTTTT. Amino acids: CSVFLGEAGELFF.

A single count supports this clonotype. In DNA, the CDR3 is TGTGCCACCAGCAGAGAAACTAGCGGGAGCGGCGGGGAGCTGTTTTTT. Its translation is CATSRETSGSGGELFF. The chain joins TRBV15 to TRBJ2-2; 11 nucleotides line up with TRBD2. CDR1 and CDR2 from the germline V gene are LNHNV and YYDKDF (reference sequence). This CDR3 contains 16 residues. Trimming at V came to 0 bases and at J to 7 bases, leaving 4 bases not matched to a gene.

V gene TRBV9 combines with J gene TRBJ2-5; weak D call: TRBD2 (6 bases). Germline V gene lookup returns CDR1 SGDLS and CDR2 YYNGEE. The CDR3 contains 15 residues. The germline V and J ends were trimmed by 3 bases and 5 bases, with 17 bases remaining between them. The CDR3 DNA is TGTGCCAGCAGCGGGGGACTGCTGAATGCGGAGACCCAGTACTTC. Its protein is CASSGGLLNAETQYF.

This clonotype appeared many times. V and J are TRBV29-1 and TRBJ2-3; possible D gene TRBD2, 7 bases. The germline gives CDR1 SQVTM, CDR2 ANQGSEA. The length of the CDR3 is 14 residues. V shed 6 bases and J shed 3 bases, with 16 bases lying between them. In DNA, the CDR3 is TGCAGCGTCTCCCAGGGGACTACAACAGATACGCAGTATTTT. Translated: CSVSQGTTTDTQYF.

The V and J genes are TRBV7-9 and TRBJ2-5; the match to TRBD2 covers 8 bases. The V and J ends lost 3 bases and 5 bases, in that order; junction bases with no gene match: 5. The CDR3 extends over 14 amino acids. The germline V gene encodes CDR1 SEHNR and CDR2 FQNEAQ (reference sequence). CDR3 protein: CASSLAGLVETQYF. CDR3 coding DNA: TGTGCCAGCAGCTTGGCGGGACTAGTCGAGACCCAGTACTTC.

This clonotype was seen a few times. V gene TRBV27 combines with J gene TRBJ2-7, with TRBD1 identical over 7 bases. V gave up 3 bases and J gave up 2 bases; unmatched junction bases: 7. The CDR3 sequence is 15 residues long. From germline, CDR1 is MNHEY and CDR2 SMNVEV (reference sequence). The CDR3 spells CASSFRWTGPYEQYF. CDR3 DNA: TGTGCCAGCAGTTTTCGATGGACAGGCCCCTACGAGCAGTACTTC.

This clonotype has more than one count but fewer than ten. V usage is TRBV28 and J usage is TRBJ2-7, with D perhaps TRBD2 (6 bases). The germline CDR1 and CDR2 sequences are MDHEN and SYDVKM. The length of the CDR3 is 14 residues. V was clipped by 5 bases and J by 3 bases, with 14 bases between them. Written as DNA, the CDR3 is TGTGCCAGCAGTATAACCGGGAGTAACTACGAGCAGTACTTC. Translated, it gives CASSITGSNYEQYF.

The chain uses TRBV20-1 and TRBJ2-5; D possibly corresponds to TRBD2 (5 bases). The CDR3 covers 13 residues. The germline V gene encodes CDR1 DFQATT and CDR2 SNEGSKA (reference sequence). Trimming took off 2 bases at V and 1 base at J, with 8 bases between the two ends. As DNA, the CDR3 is TGCAGTGCTAGATCTAGCTCCCAAGAGACCCAGTACTTC. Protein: CSARSSSQETQYF.

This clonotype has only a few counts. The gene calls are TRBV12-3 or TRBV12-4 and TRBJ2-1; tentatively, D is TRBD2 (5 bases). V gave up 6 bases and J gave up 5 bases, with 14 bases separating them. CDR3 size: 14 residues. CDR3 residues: CASSLSRGDNEQFF. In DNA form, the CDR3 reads TGTGCCAGCAGCCTCTCCCGGGGTGACAATGAGCAGTTCTTC.

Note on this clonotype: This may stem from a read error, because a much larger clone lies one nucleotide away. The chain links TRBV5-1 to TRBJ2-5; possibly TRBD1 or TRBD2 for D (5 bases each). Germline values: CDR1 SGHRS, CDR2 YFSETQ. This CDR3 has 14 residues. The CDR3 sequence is CASSSGTNQKTQYF. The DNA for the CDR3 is TGCGCCAGCAGCTCCGGGACGAACCAAAAGACCCAGTACTTC. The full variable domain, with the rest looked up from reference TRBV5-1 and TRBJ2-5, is KAGVTQTPRYLIKTRGQQVTLSCSPISGHRSVSWYQQTPGQGLQFLFEYFSETQRNKGNFPGRFSGRQFSNSRSEMNVSTLELGDSALYLCASSSGTNQKTQYFGPGTRLLVL.

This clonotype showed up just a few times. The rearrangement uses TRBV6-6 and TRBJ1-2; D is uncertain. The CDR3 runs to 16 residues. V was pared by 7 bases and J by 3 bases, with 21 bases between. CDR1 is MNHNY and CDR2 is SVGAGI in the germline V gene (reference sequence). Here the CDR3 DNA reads TGTGCCAGCACCCCGTACGGGGTCCTGAACGACTATGGCTACACCTTC. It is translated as CASTPYGVLNDYGYTF.

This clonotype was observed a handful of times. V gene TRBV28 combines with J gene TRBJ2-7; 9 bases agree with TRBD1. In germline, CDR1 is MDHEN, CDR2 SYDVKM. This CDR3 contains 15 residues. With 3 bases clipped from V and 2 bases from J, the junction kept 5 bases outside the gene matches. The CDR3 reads CASSLRGQGTYEQYF. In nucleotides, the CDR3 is TGTGCCAGCAGTTTGAGAGGACAGGGGACCTACGAGCAGTACTTC.

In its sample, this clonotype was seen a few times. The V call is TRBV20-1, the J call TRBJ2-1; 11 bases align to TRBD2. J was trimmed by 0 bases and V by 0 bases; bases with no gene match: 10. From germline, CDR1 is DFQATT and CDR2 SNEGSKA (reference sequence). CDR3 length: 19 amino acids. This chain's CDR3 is CSARDRTSGSLFSYNEQFF. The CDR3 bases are TGCAGTGCTAGAGATCGTACTAGCGGGAGTCTTTTCTCCTACAATGAGCAGTTCTTC.

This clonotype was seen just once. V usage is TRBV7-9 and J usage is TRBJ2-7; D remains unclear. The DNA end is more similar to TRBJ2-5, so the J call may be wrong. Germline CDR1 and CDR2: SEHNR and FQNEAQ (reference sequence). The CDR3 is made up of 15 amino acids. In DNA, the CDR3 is TGTGCCAGCAGCTTCCCCCAGGCTCAGGAGGAGACCCAGTACTTC. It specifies CASSFPQAQEETQYF.

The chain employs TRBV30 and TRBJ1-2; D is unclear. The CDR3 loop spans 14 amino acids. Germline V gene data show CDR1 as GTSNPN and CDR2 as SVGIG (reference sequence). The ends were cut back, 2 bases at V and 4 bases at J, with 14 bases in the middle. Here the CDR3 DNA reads TGTGCCTGGAGTACTAAGGGCCTCGTCTATGGCTACACCTTC. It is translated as CAWSTKGLVYGYTF.

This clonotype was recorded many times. The chain's CDR3 is CASTQREGLSDTQYF. The CDR3 DNA reads as TGTGCCAGCACACAGCGGGAGGGCCTATCAGATACGCAGTATTTT. The gene calls are TRBV12-3 or TRBV12-4 and TRBJ2-3; the match to TRBD2 covers 10 bases. V lost 7 bases, J lost 4 bases, and 8 bases stayed unmatched. This CDR3 comprises 15 residues.